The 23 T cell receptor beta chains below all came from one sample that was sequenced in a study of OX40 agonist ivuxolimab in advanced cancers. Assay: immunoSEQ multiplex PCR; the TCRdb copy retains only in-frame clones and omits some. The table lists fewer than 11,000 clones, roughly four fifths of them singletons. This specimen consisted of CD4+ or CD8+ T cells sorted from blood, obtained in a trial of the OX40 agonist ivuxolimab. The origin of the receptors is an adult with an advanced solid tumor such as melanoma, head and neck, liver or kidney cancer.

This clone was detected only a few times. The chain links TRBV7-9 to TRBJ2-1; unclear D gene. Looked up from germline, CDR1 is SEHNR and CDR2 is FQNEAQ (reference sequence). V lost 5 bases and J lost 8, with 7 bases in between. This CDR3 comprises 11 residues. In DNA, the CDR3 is TGTGCCAGCAGCCCCTTTGATGAGCAGTTCTTC. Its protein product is CASSPFDEQFF.

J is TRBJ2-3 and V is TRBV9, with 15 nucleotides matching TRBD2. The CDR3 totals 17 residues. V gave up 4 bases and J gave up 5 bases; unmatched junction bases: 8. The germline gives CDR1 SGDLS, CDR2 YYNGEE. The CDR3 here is CASSPWTSGGVQDTQYF. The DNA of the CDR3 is TGTGCCAGCAGCCCTTGGACTAGCGGGGGGGTACAAGATACGCAGTATTTT.

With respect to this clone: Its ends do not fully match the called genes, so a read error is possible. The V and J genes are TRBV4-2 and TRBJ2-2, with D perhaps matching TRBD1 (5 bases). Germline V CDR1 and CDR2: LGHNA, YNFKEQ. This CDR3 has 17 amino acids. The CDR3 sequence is CASSHPLTDVNPGELFF. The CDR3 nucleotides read TGTGCCAGCAGCCACCCCCTGACAGACGTGAACCCCGGGGAGCTGTTTTTT.

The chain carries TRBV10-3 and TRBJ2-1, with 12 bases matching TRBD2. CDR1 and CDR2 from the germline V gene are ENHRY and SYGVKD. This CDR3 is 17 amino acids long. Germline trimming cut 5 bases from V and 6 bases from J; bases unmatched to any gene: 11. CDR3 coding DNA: TGTGCCATCAGTCCGAGACTAGCGGGGGACCGAGGCAATGAGCAGTTCTTC. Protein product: CAISPRLAGDRGNEQFF.

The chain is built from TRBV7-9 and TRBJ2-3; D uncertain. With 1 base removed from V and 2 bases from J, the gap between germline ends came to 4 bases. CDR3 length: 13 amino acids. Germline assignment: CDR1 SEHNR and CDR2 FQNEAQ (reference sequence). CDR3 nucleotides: TGTGCCAGCAGCTTAGGGTCCACAGATACGCAGTATTTT. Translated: CASSLGSTDTQYF.

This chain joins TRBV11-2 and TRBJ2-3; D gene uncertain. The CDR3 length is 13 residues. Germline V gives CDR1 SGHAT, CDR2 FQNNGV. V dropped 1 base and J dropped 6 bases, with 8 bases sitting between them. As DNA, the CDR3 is TGTGCCAGCAGCTTAGTTGTCTCCGATACGCAGTATTTT. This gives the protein CASSLVVSDTQYF.

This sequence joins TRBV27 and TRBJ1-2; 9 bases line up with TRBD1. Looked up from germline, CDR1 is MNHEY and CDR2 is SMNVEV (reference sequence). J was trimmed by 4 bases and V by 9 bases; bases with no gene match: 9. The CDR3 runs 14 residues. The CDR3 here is CASTGTGSAYGYTF. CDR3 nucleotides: TGTGCCAGTACAGGGACAGGGTCGGCCTATGGCTACACCTTC.

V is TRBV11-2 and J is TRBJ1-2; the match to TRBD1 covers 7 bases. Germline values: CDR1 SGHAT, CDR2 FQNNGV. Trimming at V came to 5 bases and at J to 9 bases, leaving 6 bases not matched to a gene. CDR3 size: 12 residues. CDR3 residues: CASSEGTARYTF. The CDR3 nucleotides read TGTGCCAGCAGCGAGGGGACAGCCCGCTACACCTTC.

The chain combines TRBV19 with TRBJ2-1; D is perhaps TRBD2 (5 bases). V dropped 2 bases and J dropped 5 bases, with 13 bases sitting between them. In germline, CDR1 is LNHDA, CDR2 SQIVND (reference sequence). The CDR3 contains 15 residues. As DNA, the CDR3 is TGTGCCAGTAGTATAAGTAGAAGCGGAAACAATGAGCAGTTCTTC. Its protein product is CASSISRSGNNEQFF.

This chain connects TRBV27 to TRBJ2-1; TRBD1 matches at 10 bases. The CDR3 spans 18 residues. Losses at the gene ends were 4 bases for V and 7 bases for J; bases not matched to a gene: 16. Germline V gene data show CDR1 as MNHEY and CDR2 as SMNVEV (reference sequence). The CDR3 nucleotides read TGTGCCAGCAGTTCACCCTTACAGGGACAGGGGTGGGTAAATGAGCAGTTCTTC. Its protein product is CASSSPLQGQGWVNEQFF.

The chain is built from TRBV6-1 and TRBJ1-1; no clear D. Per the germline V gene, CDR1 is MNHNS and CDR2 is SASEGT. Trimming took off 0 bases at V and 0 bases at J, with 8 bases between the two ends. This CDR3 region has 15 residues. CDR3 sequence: CASSEAPRLNTEAFF. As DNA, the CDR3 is TGTGCCAGCAGTGAAGCACCCCGGTTGAACACTGAAGCTTTCTTT.

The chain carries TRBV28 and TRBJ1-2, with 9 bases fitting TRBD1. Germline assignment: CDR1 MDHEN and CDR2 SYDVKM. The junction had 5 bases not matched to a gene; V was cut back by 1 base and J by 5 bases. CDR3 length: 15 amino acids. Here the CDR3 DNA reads TGTGCCAGCAGTTTATCGGGACAGGGCAGATATGGCTACACCTTC. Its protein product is CASSLSGQGRYGYTF.

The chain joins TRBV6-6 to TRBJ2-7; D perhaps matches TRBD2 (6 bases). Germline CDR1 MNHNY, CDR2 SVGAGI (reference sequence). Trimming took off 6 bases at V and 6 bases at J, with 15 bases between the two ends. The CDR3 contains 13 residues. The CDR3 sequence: CASRKTRKGEQYF. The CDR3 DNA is TGTGCCAGCAGGAAGACTAGAAAAGGCGAGCAGTACTTC.

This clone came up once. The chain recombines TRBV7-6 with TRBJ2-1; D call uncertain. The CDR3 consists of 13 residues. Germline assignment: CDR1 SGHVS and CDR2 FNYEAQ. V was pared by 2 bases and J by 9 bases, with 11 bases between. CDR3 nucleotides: TGTGCCAGCAGCTTACCCCGTCGTGGTGAGCAGTTCTTC. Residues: CASSLPRRGEQFF.

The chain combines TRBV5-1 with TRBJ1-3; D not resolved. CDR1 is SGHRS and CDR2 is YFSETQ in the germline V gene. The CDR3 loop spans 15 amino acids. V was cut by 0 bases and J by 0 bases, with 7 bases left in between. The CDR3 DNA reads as TGCGCCAGCAGCTTGGGAACAGTCTCTGGAAACACCATATATTTT. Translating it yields CASSLGTVSGNTIYF.

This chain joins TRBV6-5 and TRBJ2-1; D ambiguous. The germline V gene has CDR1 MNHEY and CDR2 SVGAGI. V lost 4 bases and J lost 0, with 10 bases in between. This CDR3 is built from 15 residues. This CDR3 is CASSFALSSYNEQFF. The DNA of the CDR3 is TGTGCCAGCAGTTTTGCCCTGAGCTCCTACAATGAGCAGTTCTTC.

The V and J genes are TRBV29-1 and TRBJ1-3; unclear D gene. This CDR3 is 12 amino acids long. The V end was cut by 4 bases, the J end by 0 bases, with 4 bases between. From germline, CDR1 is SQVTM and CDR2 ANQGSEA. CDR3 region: CSVGRSGNTIYF. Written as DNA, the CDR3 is TGCAGCGTTGGTCGCTCTGGAAACACCATATATTTT. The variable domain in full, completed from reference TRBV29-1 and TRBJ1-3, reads SAVISQKPSRDICQRGTSLTIQCQVDSQVTMMFWYRQQPGQSLTLIATANQGSEATYESGFVIDKFPISRPNLTFSTLTVSNMSPEDSSIYLCSVGRSGNTIYFGEGSWLTVV.

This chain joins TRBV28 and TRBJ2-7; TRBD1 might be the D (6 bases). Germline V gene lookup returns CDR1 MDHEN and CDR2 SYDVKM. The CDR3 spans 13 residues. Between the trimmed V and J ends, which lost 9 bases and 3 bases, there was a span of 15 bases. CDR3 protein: CASLDRILYEQYF. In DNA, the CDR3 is TGTGCCAGTCTCGACAGGATCCTCTACGAGCAGTACTTC.

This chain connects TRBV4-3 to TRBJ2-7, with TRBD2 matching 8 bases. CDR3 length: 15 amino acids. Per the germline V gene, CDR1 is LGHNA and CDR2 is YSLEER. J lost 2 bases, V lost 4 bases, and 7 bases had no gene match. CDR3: CASSLSTSGTYEQYF. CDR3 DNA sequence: TGCGCCAGCAGCCTTTCTACTAGCGGCACCTACGAGCAGTACTTC.

In nucleotides, the CDR3 is TGTGCCAGCAGCAAACAGGGGGGCGATGAGACCCAGTACTTC. Translation: CASSKQGGDETQYF. V gene TRBV6-5 combines with J gene TRBJ2-5, with 8 bases identical to TRBD1. Germline V lookup: CDR1 MNHEY, CDR2 SVGAGI. The J segment lost 5 bases and the V segment lost 6 bases, leaving 8 bases of the junction unmatched. This CDR3 spans 14 amino acids.

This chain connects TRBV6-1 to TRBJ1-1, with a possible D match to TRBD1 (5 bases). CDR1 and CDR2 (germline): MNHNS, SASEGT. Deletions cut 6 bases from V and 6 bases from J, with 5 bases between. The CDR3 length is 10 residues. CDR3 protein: CASRGAEAFF. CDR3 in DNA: TGTGCCAGCAGGGGGGCTGAAGCTTTCTTT.

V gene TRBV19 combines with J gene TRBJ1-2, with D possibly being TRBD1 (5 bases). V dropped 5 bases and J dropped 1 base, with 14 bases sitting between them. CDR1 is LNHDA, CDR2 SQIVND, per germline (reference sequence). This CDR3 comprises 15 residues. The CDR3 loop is CASSPGQTYNYGYTF. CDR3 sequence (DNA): TGTGCCAGTAGTCCGGGGCAGACCTATAACTATGGCTACACCTTC.

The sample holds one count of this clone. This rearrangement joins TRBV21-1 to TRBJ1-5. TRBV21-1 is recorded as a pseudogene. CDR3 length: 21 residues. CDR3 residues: CASSKLRRGRGGADSNQPQHF. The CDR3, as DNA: TGTGCCAGCAGCAAACTTCGGCGGGGTCGGGGGGGCGCGGATAGCAATCAGCCCCAGCATTTT.